This passage covers 25 T cell receptor beta chains from one sample sequenced in a study of T cell responses to AZD1222 COVID-19 vaccine. The data were produced by immunoSEQ multiplex PCR, yet TCRdb's version contains in-frame clones alone and is incomplete. Seen here are about 66,000 clones, less than 85% observed once, and the top ten hold 23%. The sequencing here drew on peripheral blood, taken on day 0 of MenACWY control vaccination. These receptors all come from an adult in good health.

The CDR3 region is CASSPGPIGSTDTQYF. The CDR3 bases are TGCGCCAGCAGCCCTGGACCGATTGGTAGCACAGATACGCAGTATTTT. The chain joins TRBV5-1 to TRBJ2-3, with D hard to call. The germline V gene has CDR1 SGHRS and CDR2 YFSETQ. Trimming removed 4 bases from V and 0 bases from J, with 15 bases in between. CDR3 size: 16 residues.

V and J are TRBV5-1 and TRBJ2-2, with D perhaps TRBD1 or TRBD2 (5 bases each). Trimming left V 0 bases short and J 8 bases short, with 14 bases between. The CDR3 has 15 amino acids. Germline loops: CDR1 SGHRS, CDR2 YFSETQ. This chain's CDR3 is CASSLEVPGQGELFF. In DNA form, the CDR3 reads TGCGCCAGCAGCTTGGAAGTTCCGGGGCAAGGGGAGCTGTTTTTT.

This chain's CDR3 is CAAPTGGGEQYF. CDR3 nucleotides: TGTGCGGCACCGACAGGGGGCGGCGAGCAGTACTTC. This rearrangement joins TRBV30 to TRBJ2-7; 10 bases agree with TRBD1. Germline CDR1 reads GTSNPN; CDR2 reads SVGIG (reference sequence). CDR3 size: 12 residues.

This clone has a handful of counts. V gene TRBV18 combines with J gene TRBJ2-5, with TRBD1 matching 9 bases. Germline CDR1 is KGHSH and CDR2 is LQKENI. Germline trimming cut 3 bases from V and 5 bases from J; bases unmatched to any gene: 7. This CDR3 region has 15 residues. The CDR3 DNA is TGTGCCAGCTCACCTCGACAGGGGGTCGGGGAGACCCAGTACTTC. It translates to CASSPRQGVGETQYF.

This clone was detected only a few times. V gene TRBV11-2 combines with J gene TRBJ2-1; 7 bases are shared with TRBD2. Per the germline V gene, CDR1 is SGHAT and CDR2 is FQNNGV. The CDR3 is made up of 16 amino acids. The V gene end was trimmed by 6 bases and the J gene end by 3 bases; junction bases not matched to a gene: 11. CDR3 coding DNA: TGTGCCAGCAGACCAGCCCGGCGGGAGTTCTACAATGAGCAGTTCTTC. Protein: CASRPARREFYNEQFF.

In its sample, this clone was seen once. This CDR3 reads CASSLKGIDVSYEQYF. Written as DNA, the CDR3 is TGTGCCAGCAGCTTAAAAGGGATCGATGTCTCCTACGAGCAGTACTTC. The chain carries TRBV11-2 and TRBJ2-7; D gene ambiguous. Germline CDR1 reads SGHAT; CDR2 reads FQNNGV. Trimming stripped 2 bases from V and 0 bases from J, with 14 bases between. This CDR3 has 16 amino acids.

The chain recombines TRBV5-4 with TRBJ1-5, with unresolved D. Germline CDR1 is SGHNT and CDR2 is YYREEE (reference sequence). The ends were cut back, 1 base at V and 1 base at J, with 6 bases in the middle. CDR3 length: 14 amino acids. CDR3 in DNA: TGTGCCAGCAGCTTGTTCGGAAGCAATCAGCCCCAGCATTTT. This codes for CASSLFGSNQPQHF.

V is TRBV28 and J is TRBJ2-5; 12 nucleotides match TRBD1. CDR1 MDHEN and CDR2 SYDVKM come from the germline V gene. This CDR3 has 15 residues. Germline trimming cut 4 bases from V and 4 bases from J; bases unmatched to any gene: 4. CDR3 nucleotide sequence: TGTGCCAGCAGTTGGGACAGGGGGCGCTCAGAGACCCAGTACTTC. Amino acids: CASSWDRGRSETQYF.

The chain has TRBV27 and TRBJ2-7; 8 bases match TRBD2. V lost 5 bases and J lost 3; bases outside the gene matches: 6. Germline V CDR1 and CDR2: MNHEY, SMNVEV (reference sequence). The CDR3 is 14 residues long. The CDR3 coding sequence is TGTGCCAGCAGTAAGGGGACTAGTTACTACGAGCAGTACTTC. Translated: CASSKGTSYYEQYF.

The rearrangement uses TRBV29-1 and TRBJ2-5; D might be TRBD1 or TRBD2, each matching 5 bases. V was cut by 3 bases and J by 4 bases, with 12 bases left in between. From germline, CDR1 is SQVTM and CDR2 ANQGSEA. The CDR3 has 13 residues. CDR3 amino acids: CSVDPGGGETQYF. As DNA, the CDR3 is TGCAGCGTTGATCCTGGGGGTGGAGAGACCCAGTACTTC.

V and J are TRBV19 and TRBJ2-3; no clear D. V was pared by 7 bases and J by 3 bases, with 8 bases between. The CDR3 loop spans 12 amino acids. The germline CDR1 and CDR2 sequences are LNHDA and SQIVND (reference sequence). The CDR3 loop reads CASTNSTDTQYF. CDR3 DNA sequence: TGTGCCAGTACGAATTCTACAGATACGCAGTATTTT.

The rearrangement links TRBV7-8 to TRBJ2-7; D not certain. This CDR3 is built from 14 residues. Per the germline V gene, CDR1 is SGHVS and CDR2 is FQNEAQ. V dropped 5 bases and J dropped 0 bases, with 11 bases sitting between them. The CDR3 nucleotides read TGTGCCAGCAGCCCGATCAAGAGCTCCTACGAGCAGTACTTC. Its protein is CASSPIKSSYEQYF.

This sequence joins TRBV5-1 and TRBJ2-3; 7 bases are shared with TRBD2. V trimming: 6 bases; J trimming: 3 bases; junction bases outside the gene matches: 7. Germline CDR1 is SGHRS and CDR2 is YFSETQ. The CDR3 is made up of 14 amino acids. In DNA form, the CDR3 reads TGCGCCAGCAAAGCTGGGGGAGGGACAGATACGCAGTATTTT. Its protein is CASKAGGGTDTQYF.

The chain links TRBV10-3 to TRBJ2-7; TRBD2 matches at 8 bases. V lost 6 bases to trimming and J lost 6 bases; unmatched junction nucleotides: 13. Per germline, CDR1 ENHRY and CDR2 SYGVKD. This CDR3 comprises 15 residues. The CDR3 protein is CAISPPLREGREQYF. The CDR3 DNA reads as TGTGCCATCAGCCCCCCCCTACGGGAGGGCCGCGAGCAGTACTTC.

This clone was found once. This rearrangement joins TRBV24-1 to TRBJ1-1; D may be TRBD1 (5 bases). The CDR3 is made up of 13 amino acids. Germline V gives CDR1 KGHDR, CDR2 SFDVKD. V lost 4 bases to trimming and J lost 4 bases, with 9 bases between them. The CDR3 DNA is TGTGCCACCAGTGAACAGGCGGGCACTGAAGCTTTCTTT. It codes for CATSEQAGTEAFF.

V gene TRBV18 combines with J gene TRBJ1-3; TRBD1 might be the D (5 bases). CDR3 length: 16 amino acids. Trimming took 4 bases from V and 0 from J, leaving 13 bases between them. CDR1 and CDR2 (germline): KGHSH, LQKENI. The CDR3 DNA sequence: TGTGCCAGCTCACAACAGACAGACTACTCTGGAAACACCATATATTTT. Its translation: CASSQQTDYSGNTIYF.

The chain recombines TRBV5-7 with TRBJ1-5, with D unresolved. TRBV5-7 qualifies as an ORF whose function is uncertain. V lost 7 bases to trimming and J lost 0 bases, with 14 bases between them. This CDR3 is built from 15 residues. CDR3 coding DNA: TGTGCCAGCTCCCGGAGAGGGAATAGCAATCAGCCCCAGCATTTT. Translating it yields CASSRRGNSNQPQHF.

This chain links TRBV30 with TRBJ1-1; D is possibly TRBD1 (5 bases). Germline CDR1 and CDR2: GTSNPN and SVGIG (reference sequence). Trimming pared 2 bases from V and 2 bases from J, leaving 12 bases between. The CDR3 is made up of 14 amino acids. The CDR3, as DNA: TGTGCCTGGAGTATTGGACATCAAAACACTGAAGCTTTCTTT. Translation: CAWSIGHQNTEAFF. Drawing the rest from reference TRBV30 and TRBJ1-1, the complete variable domain is SQTIHQWPATLVQPVGSPLSLECTVEGTSNPNLYWYRQAAGRGLQLLFYSVGIGQISSEVPQNLSASRPQDRQFILSSKKLLLSDSGFYLCAWSIGHQNTEAFFGQGTRLTVV.

V is TRBV5-1 and J is TRBJ1-2; 7 bases line up with TRBD1. The germline V gene encodes CDR1 SGHRS and CDR2 YFSETQ. The ends lost 5 bases at V and 6 bases at J; junction bases unmatched: 10. The CDR3 spans 14 residues. CDR3 coding DNA: TGCGCCAGCAGGCAACAGGGGTTGCGGGATGGCTACACCTTC. It specifies CASRQQGLRDGYTF.

CDR3 sequence reads: CASRGDEQPQHF. CDR3 nucleotides: TGTGCCAGCAGGGGGGATGAGCAGCCCCAGCATTTT. V and J are TRBV6-5 and TRBJ1-5; D possibly corresponds to TRBD1 (5 bases). CDR1 and CDR2 (germline): MNHEY, SVGAGI. The CDR3 length is 12 residues. Trimming cost V 6 bases and J 7 bases, with 10 bases left between them.

This chain links TRBV28 with TRBJ2-3; D remains ambiguous. V lost 7 bases and J lost 4, with 15 bases in between. The length of the CDR3 is 14 residues. Germline CDR1 is MDHEN and CDR2 is SYDVKM. For the CDR3, the DNA is TGTGCCAGCATGCGTTCCCGAGGACCAGATACGCAGTATTTT. Its translation is CASMRSRGPDTQYF.

The J gene is TRBJ2-1, the V gene TRBV20-1; 7 positions match TRBD2. Germline V lookup: CDR1 DFQATT, CDR2 SNEGSKA (reference sequence). CDR3 size: 15 residues. V lost 3 bases, J lost 2 bases, and 7 bases stayed unmatched. DNA of the CDR3: TGCAGTGCTAGTGGCGGGAGCTTGCCCTACAATGAGCAGTTCTTC. The encoded protein is CSASGGSLPYNEQFF.

V is TRBV12-5 and J is TRBJ2-1; 9 bases agree with TRBD1. This CDR3 is 14 amino acids long. Unmatched junction bases numbered 5, after V lost 6 bases and J lost 5 bases. Germline assignment: CDR1 LGHNT and CDR2 FRNRAP. The CDR3 sequence is CASGQGAENNEQFF. CDR3 coding DNA: TGTGCTAGTGGACAGGGGGCGGAGAACAATGAGCAGTTCTTC.

This clone was found a few times. V gene TRBV5-1 combines with J gene TRBJ1-5; D ambiguous. The CDR3 is 13 residues long. Germline V CDR1 and CDR2: SGHRS, YFSETQ. Trimming left V 0 bases short and J 0 bases short, with 1 base between. The CDR3 here is CASSLDSNQPQHF. The CDR3 region has the DNA TGCGCCAGCAGCTTGGATAGCAATCAGCCCCAGCATTTT. The full variable domain, its missing parts supplied by reference TRBV5-1 and TRBJ1-5, is KAGVTQTPRYLIKTRGQQVTLSCSPISGHRSVSWYQQTPGQGLQFLFEYFSETQRNKGNFPGRFSGRQFSNSRSEMNVSTLELGDSALYLCASSLDSNQPQHFGDGTRLSIL.

The rearrangement uses TRBV7-3 and TRBJ2-1; 11 nucleotides agree with TRBD1. Germline CDR1 and CDR2: SGHTA and FQGTGA. This CDR3 is built from 13 residues. V dropped 4 bases and J dropped 9; count of bases not matched to a gene: 2. In DNA form, the CDR3 reads TGTGCCAGCAGCTGGACAGGGGGCCTTGAGCAGTTCTTC. It translates to CASSWTGGLEQFF.